These 23 T cell receptor beta chains were all obtained from the same sample, sequenced in a study of shared clonotypes between healthy human individuals. Clones were read by immunoSEQ multiplex PCR, and TCRdb kept only the in-frame ones, dropping some. Among 2 million to 2.5 million clones, approximately 95% were seen once, and the ten largest hold approximately 0.4%. What was sequenced was naive CD4+ T cells from PBMCs. Subset defined: CD45RA+ positively selected. These receptors were obtained from a man aged 18 to 30 in good health. Some clones in this sample may be carry-over from other donors' samples.

As for this clone: The same CDR3 is also encoded by other DNA sequences in this sample. The V gene is TRBV9, the J gene TRBJ2-3; D gene unclear. V was clipped by 0 bases and J by 2 bases, with 7 bases between them. The CDR3 loop spans 14 amino acids. The germline CDR1 and CDR2 sequences are SGDLS and YYNGEE. In DNA form, the CDR3 reads TGTGCCAGCAGCGTAGGCAGGATCACAGATACGCAGTATTTT. As protein: CASSVGRITDTQYF.

The chain employs TRBV5-1 and TRBJ2-3, with D uncertain. V lost 4 bases to trimming and J lost 0 bases, with 9 bases between them. Germline CDR1 SGHRS, CDR2 YFSETQ. This CDR3 contains 14 residues. As DNA, the CDR3 is TGCGCCAGCAGCGAACAAGACAGCACAGATACGCAGTATTTT. Its protein product is CASSEQDSTDTQYF.

This chain joins TRBV13 and TRBJ2-5; D is possibly TRBD1 (6 bases). Germline V gene data show CDR1 as PRHDT and CDR2 as FYEKMQ (reference sequence). There are 15 residues in the CDR3. Trimming pared 5 bases from V and 2 bases from J, leaving 15 bases between. The CDR3 DNA reads as TGTGCCAGCAGCCTCGTTGCAGGGGTTCAAGAGACCCAGTACTTC. Protein product: CASSLVAGVQETQYF.

This clone was seen a single time. The V call is TRBV4-2, the J call TRBJ2-1, with D tentatively TRBD2 (5 bases). Germline CDR1 reads LGHNA; CDR2 reads YNFKEQ. The CDR3 has 16 residues. The V end lost 5 bases, the J end lost 2 bases, and 16 bases lay between the germline ends. CDR3 protein: CASSITSSNPYNEQFF. The CDR3 coding sequence is TGTGCCAGCAGCATAACTAGTTCCAACCCCTACAATGAGCAGTTCTTC.

This clone was detected once. The chain carries TRBV4-1 and TRBJ2-3; D possibly corresponds to TRBD2 (5 bases). Trimming cost V 0 bases and J 8 bases, with 12 bases left between them. CDR1 and CDR2 (germline): MGHRA, YSYEKL. The CDR3 contains 14 residues. CDR3: CASSQDWRSSTQYF. DNA of the CDR3: TGCGCCAGCAGCCAAGATTGGAGGTCGTCTACGCAGTATTTT.

The J gene is TRBJ2-2, the V gene TRBV5-1; unclear D gene. CDR1 is SGHRS, CDR2 YFSETQ, per germline. Trimming took off 4 bases at V and 6 bases at J, with 16 bases between the two ends. This CDR3 comprises 15 residues. CDR3 region: CASSQTTAEAGELFF. CDR3 bases: TGCGCCAGCAGCCAGACGACCGCAGAGGCCGGGGAGCTGTTTTTT.

Only one count was recorded for this clone. The sample has other DNA sequences that encode this CDR3 too. The V call is TRBV29-1, the J call TRBJ2-1, with a weak D call TRBD2 (6 bases). The V end was cut by 4 bases, the J end by 7 bases, with 11 bases between. This CDR3 contains 12 residues. The germline V gene has CDR1 SQVTM and CDR2 ANQGSEA. CDR3 sequence reads: CSVVVGGNEQFF. DNA for the CDR3: TGCAGCGTTGTCGTGGGGGGAAATGAGCAGTTCTTC.

The V and J genes are TRBV11-3 and TRBJ2-3; D is tentatively TRBD1 or TRBD2 (5 bases each). Germline CDR1 is SGHNT and CDR2 is YENEEA. V was shortened by 3 bases and J by 0 bases, with 16 bases between the two germline ends. This CDR3 region has 17 residues. The CDR3 loop reads CASSLGRVRFSTDTQYF. The CDR3 nucleotides are TGTGCCAGCAGCTTGGGACGGGTGCGATTTAGCACAGATACGCAGTATTTT. The variable domain in full, completed from reference TRBV11-3 and TRBJ2-3, reads EAGVVQSPRYKIIEKKQPVAFWCNPISGHNTLYWYLQNLGQGPELLIRYENEEAVDDSQLPKDRFSAERLKGVDSTLKIQPAELGDSAVYLCASSLGRVRFSTDTQYFGPGTRLTVL.

J is TRBJ1-2 and V is TRBV11-2; 7 nucleotides match TRBD1. The V segment lost 3 bases and the J segment 7 bases; nucleotides outside the gene matches: 11. The germline CDR1 and CDR2 sequences are SGHAT and FQNNGV. There are 15 residues in the CDR3. Here the CDR3 DNA reads TGTGCCAGCAGCTTTGGCAGGGGGTCCCTCGGTGGCTACACCTTC. Translated: CASSFGRGSLGGYTF.

This chain uses TRBV10-3 with TRBJ2-1; TRBD2 matches at 12 bases. There are 16 residues in the CDR3. Losses at the gene ends were 6 bases for V and 2 bases for J; bases not matched to a gene: 5. CDR1 and CDR2 (germline): ENHRY, SYGVKD. DNA for the CDR3: TGTGCCATCAGGACTAGCGGGAGAGGGCCCTACAATGAGCAGTTCTTC. It codes for CAIRTSGRGPYNEQFF.

CDR3 amino acids: CASSMGTADTQYF. In nucleotides, the CDR3 is TGTGCCAGCAGCATGGGGACTGCAGATACGCAGTATTTT. This chain uses TRBV7-8 with TRBJ2-3, with a weak D call TRBD2 (6 bases). Trimming cost V 5 bases and J 4 bases, with 10 bases left between them. This CDR3 has 13 residues. Germline CDR1 SGHVS, CDR2 FQNEAQ.

The genes are TRBV4-2 and TRBJ1-6, with D uncertain. CDR3 length equals 17 residues. V lost 2 bases, J lost 0 bases, and 11 bases lay in between. Germline-derived CDR1 and CDR2 are LGHNA and YNFKEQ. This chain's CDR3 is CASSQLPNLSYNSPLHF. CDR3 nucleotides: TGTGCCAGCAGCCAATTACCTAACCTCTCCTATAATTCACCCCTCCACTTT.

This clone was recorded once. Other DNA sequences of this sample code for an identical CDR3. This rearrangement joins TRBV5-1 to TRBJ2-6; D is unclear. The germline V gene encodes CDR1 SGHRS and CDR2 YFSETQ. This CDR3 contains 15 residues. Trimming stripped 2 bases from V and 0 bases from J, with 6 bases between. CDR3 DNA sequence: TGCGCCAGCAGCTTCGGATCCTCTGGGGCCAACGTCCTGACTTTC. Translating it yields CASSFGSSGANVLTF.

The rearrangement joins TRBV28 to TRBJ2-6; D is uncertain. The CDR3 extends over 11 amino acids. Germline CDR1 is MDHEN and CDR2 is SYDVKM. Trimming shortened V by 11 bases and J by 2 bases, and 4 bases separated the two germline ends. CDR3 protein: CAGPGANVLTF. As DNA, the CDR3 is TGTGCCGGGCCTGGGGCCAACGTCCTGACTTTC. Using reference TRBV28 and TRBJ2-6 for the parts outside the CDR3, the full variable domain is DVKVTQSSRYLVKRTGEKVFLECVQDMDHENMFWYRQDPGLGLRLIYFSYDVKMKEKGDIPEGYSVSREKKERFSLILESASTNQTSMYLCAGPGANVLTFGAGSRLTVL.

The CDR3 here is CASSSLTGDINEKLFF. CDR3 in DNA: TGTGCCAGCAGTTCCCTCACGGGGGACATTAATGAAAAACTGTTTTTT. This chain joins TRBV27 and TRBJ1-4; tentatively, D is TRBD1 (6 bases). With 4 bases removed from V and 4 bases from J, the gap between germline ends came to 16 bases. The CDR3 has 16 amino acids. Germline CDR1 and CDR2: MNHEY and SMNVEV (reference sequence).

The rearrangement links TRBV27 to TRBJ2-5, with 8 nucleotides matching TRBD1. With 5 bases clipped from V and 4 bases from J, the junction kept 6 bases outside the gene matches. This CDR3 comprises 14 residues. CDR1 and CDR2 (germline): MNHEY, SMNVEV (reference sequence). The chain's CDR3 is CASSRTGLGETQYF. CDR3 nucleotides: TGTGCCAGCAGTCGGACAGGGTTGGGAGAGACCCAGTACTTC.

The rearrangement joins TRBV19 to TRBJ2-3, with D perhaps TRBD2 (5 bases). Deletions cut 5 bases from V and 5 bases from J, with 11 bases between. CDR3 length: 13 amino acids. Germline CDR1 reads LNHDA; CDR2 reads SQIVND (reference sequence). The CDR3 DNA sequence: TGTGCCAGTAGTCCTAACCGGGGAGATACGCAGTATTTT. The encoded protein is CASSPNRGDTQYF.

V is TRBV5-6 and J is TRBJ1-1; 7 positions match TRBD1. CDR1 and CDR2 from the germline V gene are SGHDT and YYEEEE. The ends lost 4 bases at V and 0 bases at J; junction bases unmatched: 6. The CDR3 loop spans 15 amino acids. The CDR3 sequence: CASSLTGKLNTEAFF. The DNA of the CDR3 is TGTGCCAGCAGCCTGACAGGGAAGCTGAACACTGAAGCTTTCTTT.

This chain's CDR3 is CASSLDPVPGNTIYF. The CDR3 nucleotides are TGTGCCAGCAGCTTAGATCCCGTACCCGGGAACACCATATATTTT. The chain is built from TRBV11-2 and TRBJ1-3, with D unresolved. CDR3 length: 15 residues. From germline, CDR1 is SGHAT and CDR2 FQNNGV. The V and J ends lost 0 bases and 7 bases respectively, with 13 bases between them.

The chain has TRBV7-2 and TRBJ2-1, with a weak D call TRBD1 (6 bases). Per the germline V gene, CDR1 is SGHTA and CDR2 is FQGNSA. The V and J ends lost 4 bases and 3 bases respectively, with 16 bases between them. The CDR3 sequence is 16 residues long. CDR3 sequence reads: CASSSLGQQIYNEQFF. The CDR3 bases are TGTGCCAGCAGCTCACTAGGACAGCAAATCTACAATGAGCAGTTCTTC.

The genes are TRBV5-1 and TRBJ2-7; D is perhaps TRBD2 (5 bases). CDR3 length: 18 amino acids. The V end was cut by 3 bases, the J end by 1 base, with 23 bases between. Germline V CDR1 and CDR2: SGHRS, YFSETQ. CDR3 sequence reads: CASSSATVSERRSYEQYF. The CDR3, as DNA: TGCGCCAGCAGCTCAGCAACAGTATCTGAGCGGAGGTCCTACGAGCAGTACTTC.

The rearrangement links TRBV25-1 to TRBJ2-5; D is unclear. CDR3 size: 13 residues. The V end lost 7 bases, the J end lost 3 bases, and 12 bases lay between the germline ends. Germline V gene sequence: CDR1 MGHDK, CDR2 SYGVNS. CDR3: CASIPVGEETQYF. The CDR3 coding sequence is TGTGCCAGCATCCCCGTAGGAGAAGAGACCCAGTACTTC.

The chain employs TRBV19 and TRBJ1-1, with no clear D. Germline loops: CDR1 LNHDA, CDR2 SQIVND (reference sequence). This CDR3 has 13 amino acids. V lost 6 bases, J lost 4 bases, and 12 bases lay in between. The CDR3 nucleotides are TGTGCCAGTAGCGATTGGGTGGGCACTGAAGCTTTCTTT. Encoded protein: CASSDWVGTEAFF.